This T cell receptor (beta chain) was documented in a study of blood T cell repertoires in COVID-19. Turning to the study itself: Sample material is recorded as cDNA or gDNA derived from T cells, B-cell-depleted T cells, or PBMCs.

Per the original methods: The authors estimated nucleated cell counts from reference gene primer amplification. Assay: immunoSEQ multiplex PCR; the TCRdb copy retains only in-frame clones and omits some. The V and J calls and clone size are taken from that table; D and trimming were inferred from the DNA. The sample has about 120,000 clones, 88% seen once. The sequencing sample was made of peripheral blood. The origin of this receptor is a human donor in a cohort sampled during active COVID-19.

CDR3 region: CASRDRGTEAFF. CDR3 DNA sequence: TGTGCCAGTAGAGACAGGGGCACTGAAGCTTTCTTT. The chain recombines TRBV19 with TRBJ1-1; 8 bases are a match to TRBD1. The germline V gene encodes CDR1 LNHDA and CDR2 SQIVND (reference sequence). V shed 6 bases and J 4 bases; nucleotides not matched to a gene: 1. The CDR3 extends over 12 amino acids.